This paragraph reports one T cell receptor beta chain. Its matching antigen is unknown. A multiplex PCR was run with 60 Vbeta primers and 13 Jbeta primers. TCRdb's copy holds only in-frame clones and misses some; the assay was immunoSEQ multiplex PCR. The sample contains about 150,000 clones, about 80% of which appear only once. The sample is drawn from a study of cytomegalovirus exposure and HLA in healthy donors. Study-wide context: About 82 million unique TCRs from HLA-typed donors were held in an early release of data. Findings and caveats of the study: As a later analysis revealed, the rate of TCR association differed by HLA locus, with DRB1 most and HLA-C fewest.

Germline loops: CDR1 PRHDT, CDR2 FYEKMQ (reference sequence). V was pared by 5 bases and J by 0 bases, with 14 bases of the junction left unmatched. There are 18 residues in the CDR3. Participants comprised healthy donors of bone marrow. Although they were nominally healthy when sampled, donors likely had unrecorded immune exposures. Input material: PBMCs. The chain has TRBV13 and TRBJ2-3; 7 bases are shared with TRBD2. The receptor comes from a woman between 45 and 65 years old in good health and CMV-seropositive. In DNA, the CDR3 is TGTGCCAGCAGCCAAACGACCCTCAGCGGGGCGAGCACAGATACGCAGTATTTT. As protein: CASSQTTLSGASTDTQYF.